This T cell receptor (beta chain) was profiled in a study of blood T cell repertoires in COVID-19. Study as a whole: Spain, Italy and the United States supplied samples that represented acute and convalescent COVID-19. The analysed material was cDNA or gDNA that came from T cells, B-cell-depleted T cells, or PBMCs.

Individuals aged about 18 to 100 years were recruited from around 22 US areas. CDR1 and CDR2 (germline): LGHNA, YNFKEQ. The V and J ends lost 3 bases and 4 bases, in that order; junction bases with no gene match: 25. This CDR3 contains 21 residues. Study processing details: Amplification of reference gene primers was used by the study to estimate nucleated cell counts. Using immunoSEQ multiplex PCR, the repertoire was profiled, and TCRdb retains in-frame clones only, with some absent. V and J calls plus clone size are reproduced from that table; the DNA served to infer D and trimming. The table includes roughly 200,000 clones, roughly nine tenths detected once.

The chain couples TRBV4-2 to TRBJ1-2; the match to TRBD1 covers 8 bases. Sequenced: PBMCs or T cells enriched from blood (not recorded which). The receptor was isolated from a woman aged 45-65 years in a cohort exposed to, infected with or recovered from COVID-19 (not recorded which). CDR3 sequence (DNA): TGTGCCAGCAGCCAGGTCTTCGGTGGGACAGGAGGAGCGGTTATGGCCTATGGCTACACCTTC. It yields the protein CASSQVFGGTGGAVMAYGYTF.